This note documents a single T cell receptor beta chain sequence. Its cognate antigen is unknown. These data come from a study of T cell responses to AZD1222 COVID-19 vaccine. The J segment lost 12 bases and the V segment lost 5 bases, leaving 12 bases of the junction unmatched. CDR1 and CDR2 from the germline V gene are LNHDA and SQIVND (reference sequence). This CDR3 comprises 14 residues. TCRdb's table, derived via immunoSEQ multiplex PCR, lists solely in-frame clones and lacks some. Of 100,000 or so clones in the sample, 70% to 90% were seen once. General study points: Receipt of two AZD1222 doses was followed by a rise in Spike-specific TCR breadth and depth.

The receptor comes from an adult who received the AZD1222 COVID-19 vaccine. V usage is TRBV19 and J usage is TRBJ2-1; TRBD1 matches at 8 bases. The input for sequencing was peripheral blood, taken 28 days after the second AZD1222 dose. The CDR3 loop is CASSVNVGQGRQFF. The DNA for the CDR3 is TGTGCCAGTAGTGTCAACGTAGGACAGGGAAGGCAGTTCTTC. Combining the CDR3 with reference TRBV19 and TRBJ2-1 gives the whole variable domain DGGITQSPKYLFRKEGQNVTLSCEQNLNHDAMYWYRQDPGQGLRLIYYSQIVNDFQKGDIAEGYSVSREKKESFPLTVTSAQKNPTAFYLCASSVNVGQGRQFFGPGTRLTVL.